Following are 4 T cell receptor beta chains from one sample sequenced in a study of blood T cell repertoires in COVID-19. Data came from immunoSEQ multiplex PCR; TCRdb stores just in-frame clones and leaves some out. The table lists 250,000 to 350,000 clones, 75% to 90% of them singletons. The sequenced sample consisted of peripheral blood. These receptors came from a woman between 50 and 59 years old with COVID-19, enrolled during active disease.

This chain joins TRBV13 and TRBJ2-5; unclear D gene. Germline V lookup: CDR1 PRHDT, CDR2 FYEKMQ (reference sequence). Trimming shortened V by 5 bases and J by 5 bases, and 15 bases separated the two germline ends. This CDR3 has 14 residues. The CDR3 spells CASSPVTGWETQYF. The CDR3 bases are TGTGCCAGCAGCCCGGTTACGGGTTGGGAGACCCAGTACTTC.

This rearrangement joins TRBV30 to TRBJ1-3; no clear D gene. The CDR3 has 13 residues. From germline, CDR1 is GTSNPN and CDR2 SVGIG (reference sequence). V was trimmed by 0 bases and J by 3 bases, leaving 6 bases between them. CDR3 bases: TGTGCCTGGAGTGTACTTGATGGAAACACCATATATTTT. Protein: CAWSVLDGNTIYF. Based on the CDR3 plus reference TRBV30 and TRBJ1-3, the full variable domain is SQTIHQWPATLVQPVGSPLSLECTVEGTSNPNLYWYRQAAGRGLQLLFYSVGIGQISSEVPQNLSASRPQDRQFILSSKKLLLSDSGFYLCAWSVLDGNTIYFGEGSWLTVV.

The rearrangement joins TRBV5-6 to TRBJ2-4, with D possibly TRBD2 on 5 matching bases. Deletions cut 5 bases from V and 2 bases from J, with 14 bases between. From germline, CDR1 is SGHDT and CDR2 YYEEEE. The CDR3 loop spans 15 amino acids. The CDR3 sequence: CASRGVSLSKNIQYF. CDR3 sequence (DNA): TGTGCCAGCAGGGGAGTCAGCTTGTCCAAAAACATTCAGTACTTC.

The chain has TRBV19 and TRBJ1-1; 9 bases align to TRBD1. The CDR3 covers 14 residues. The V gene end was trimmed by 5 bases and the J gene end by 6 bases; junction bases not matched to a gene: 7. CDR1 and CDR2 from the germline V gene are LNHDA and SQIVND (reference sequence). CDR3 loop: CASSEPGQGPEAFF. The DNA for the CDR3 is TGTGCCAGTAGTGAACCGGGACAGGGACCTGAAGCTTTCTTT.